This TCR beta chain was profiled in a study of cytomegalovirus exposure and HLA in healthy donors. Overall study results and limits: In an earlier analysis, productive rearrangement rates for most beta V segments clustered near 87% or 30%. TCR beta V- and J-gene trimming, according to a later analysis, was linked to a missense DCLRE1C variant.

The CDR3 sequence is 15 residues long. Germline loops: CDR1 MNHEY, CDR2 SVGAGI. V was cut by 4 bases and J by 3 bases, with 16 bases left in between. This clone was counted a single time. Antigen specificity is unknown. 60 Vbeta and 13 Jbeta primers were used in PCR. Here immunoSEQ multiplex PCR was the method, and the copy in TCRdb shows in-frame clones only, minus some. The table records 65,000 to 70,000 clones, more than 80% of them present only once. This sequence was found in a young woman in good health and CMV-seropositive. Sequenced input: PBMCs. The V gene is TRBV6-5, the J gene TRBJ2-7; maybe TRBD2 (6 bases). The CDR3 spells CASSLTTRGNYEQYF. The CDR3 DNA is TGTGCCAGCAGTTTAACGACTCGGGGGAACTACGAGCAGTACTTC.